These 10 T cell receptor beta chains were sequenced from one sample in a study of radiation and T cells in renal cell carcinoma. TCRdb's copy holds only in-frame clones and misses some; the assay was immunoSEQ multiplex PCR. The sample consists of about 130,000 clones, 85% to 90% of them appearing once. The time point here: blood 2 weeks post-SBRT. This sample's treatment: 15 Gy SBRT to primary tumor, nephrectomy 4 weeks later. The sample here was blood, taken from a patient whose treatment included radiotherapy and nephrectomy. These receptors originate from a woman aged 65 to 85 with renal cell carcinoma.

The V and J genes are TRBV28 and TRBJ2-1; weak D call: TRBD2 (6 bases). Germline assignment: CDR1 MDHEN and CDR2 SYDVKM. The CDR3 is 16 residues long. Trimming cost V 3 bases and J 8 bases, with 20 bases left between them. CDR3 protein: CASSFPWRGFRDEQFF. CDR3 bases: TGTGCCAGCAGTTTTCCTTGGCGGGGTTTTAGGGATGAGCAGTTCTTC.

The chain is built from TRBV9 and TRBJ1-4; 11 nucleotides line up with TRBD1. Per germline, CDR1 SGDLS and CDR2 YYNGEE. The length of the CDR3 is 14 residues. V lost 4 bases, J lost 8 bases, and 4 bases stayed unmatched. The CDR3 loop reads CASSPGTGGEKLFF. Written as DNA, the CDR3 is TGTGCCAGCAGCCCCGGGACAGGGGGAGAAAAACTGTTTTTT.

Worth noting for this clone: Other DNA sequences of this sample code for an identical CDR3. The chain uses TRBV5-1 and TRBJ2-7; D tentatively reads TRBD1 or TRBD2 (5 bases each). Germline assignment: CDR1 SGHRS and CDR2 YFSETQ. V was shortened by 4 bases and J by 3 bases, with 14 bases between the two germline ends. The CDR3 sequence is 14 residues long. DNA of the CDR3: TGCGCCAGCAGCCTAGGGACGGGAAACTACGAGCAGTACTTC. Protein: CASSLGTGNYEQYF.

The V gene is TRBV20-1, the J gene TRBJ2-7; the match to TRBD1 covers 8 bases. The trim removed 7 bases at V and 12 bases at J, leaving 11 bases unmatched. CDR3 length equals 11 residues. CDR1 and CDR2 (germline): DFQATT, SNEGSKA (reference sequence). The CDR3 DNA reads TGCAGTGGAGCTAAGGACAGGGACCCGTACTTC. Protein sequence: CSGAKDRDPYF.

The chain has TRBV5-4 and TRBJ2-5; 8 bases map to TRBD2. Trimming removed 0 bases from V and 5 bases from J; junction bases left unmatched: 6. The CDR3 length is 15 residues. Germline CDR1 SGHNT, CDR2 YYREEE (reference sequence). The CDR3 region has the DNA TGTGCCAGCAGCTTGGTAGGGACTAGTTCGGAGACCCAGTACTTC. Translating it yields CASSLVGTSSETQYF.

This clone appeared once. The genes are TRBV7-9 and TRBJ2-7; D is ambiguous. This CDR3 is 14 amino acids long. Germline CDR1 reads SEHNR; CDR2 reads FQNEAQ (reference sequence). The V and J ends lost 3 bases and 6 bases respectively, with 15 bases between them. The CDR3 DNA follows: TGTGCCAGCAGCTTCCCCAAGGGTGCTGGCGAGCAGTACTTC. This translates into CASSFPKGAGEQYF.

V usage is TRBV27 and J usage is TRBJ2-1; D remains unclear. This CDR3 is 13 amino acids long. The germline gives CDR1 MNHEY, CDR2 SMNVEV (reference sequence). V was cut by 4 bases and J by 6 bases, with 10 bases left in between. The CDR3 here is CASSSEFLNEQFF. In DNA form, the CDR3 reads TGTGCCAGCAGTTCGGAGTTCCTCAATGAGCAGTTCTTC.

The chain uses TRBV5-4 and TRBJ2-5; 7 bases agree with TRBD1. CDR3 length: 13 residues. Per the germline V gene, CDR1 is SGHNT and CDR2 is YYREEE (reference sequence). Trimming took 0 bases from V and 4 from J; bases not matched to a gene: 0. CDR3 residues: CASSLAGGETQYF. The CDR3 region has the DNA TGTGCCAGCAGCTTGGCAGGGGGAGAGACCCAGTACTTC. Based on the CDR3 plus reference TRBV5-4 and TRBJ2-5, the full variable domain is ETGVTQSPTHLIKTRGQQVTLRCSSQSGHNTVSWYQQALGQGPQFIFQYYREEENGRGNFPPRFSGLQFPNYSSELNVNALELDDSALYLCASSLAGGETQYFGPGTRLLVL.

V is TRBV2 and J is TRBJ2-5; D call uncertain. Germline lookup yields CDR1 SNHLY and CDR2 FYNNEI. CDR3 length: 15 residues. The V end was cut by 6 bases, the J end by 0 bases, with 14 bases between. In DNA form, the CDR3 reads TGTGCCAGCAGAGATGGGTCCCGAAACCAAGAGACCCAGTACTTC. It encodes CASRDGSRNQETQYF.

The rearrangement links TRBV7-8 to TRBJ1-2; TRBD1 matches at 7 bases. The CDR3 spans 15 residues. V trimming: 3 bases; J trimming: 6 bases; junction bases outside the gene matches: 10. Germline assignment: CDR1 SGHVS and CDR2 FQNEAQ. The CDR3 coding sequence is TGTGCCAGCAGCTTGTCAACGACAGGGAGGGATGGCTACACCTTC. Translated: CASSLSTTGRDGYTF.